This T cell receptor (beta chain) was sequenced during a study of long-term antiretroviral therapy in people with HIV. Points from the study as a whole: The range of CDR3 lengths in HIV repertoires proved narrower than that found in controls. Dominating the repertoire at all time points were the clones that expanded before ART.

Version v3.0 of the immunoSEQ assay ran at survey level. The assay was immunoSEQ multiplex PCR, and TCRdb's table has in-frame clones only and misses some. The sample lists around 12,000 clones; around three quarters were seen once. On this clone itself: Its specificity is unknown.

The clonotype originates from a middle-aged woman with HIV. The input for sequencing was unsorted PBMCs, taken 0.8 years before starting antiretroviral therapy.

The CDR3 reads CSAGLEYEQYF. In DNA, the CDR3 is TGCAGCGCGGGACTAGAGTACGAGCAGTACTTC. This chain joins TRBV20-1 and TRBJ2-7, with 8 bases lining up with TRBD2. Germline V gene lookup returns CDR1 DFQATT and CDR2 SNEGSKA (reference sequence). The CDR3 totals 11 residues.